The rows below give T cell receptor beta chains drawn from one sample of a study of cytomegalovirus exposure and HLA in healthy donors. TCRdb keeps only in-frame clones here, not all; method: immunoSEQ multiplex PCR. The data show around 170,000 clones, more than 65% seen once. The sequenced sample consisted of PBMCs. Source of these receptors: a man aged 50-60 years in good health and CMV-seronegative. Each CDR3 is given with its conserved first and last residue. Each record gives: clone size, J gene, D gene, V gene, CDR3 DNA, CDR3 protein. The D gene is left open where the match is weak. Not every row has a clone size; where given, it reads once, few, many or a size class.

>NA|TRBJ2-6|NA|TRBV2
TGTGCCAGCAAGGCGGAGGGAACGGGGGCCAACGTCCTGACTTTC
CASKAEGTGANVLTF
>once|TRBJ2-2|TRBD2|TRBV7-9
TGTGCCAGCAGCACTCCGGGACTAGCGCTAACCGGGGAGCTGTTTTTT
CASSTPGLALTGELFF
>NA|TRBJ1-1|TRBD1|TRBV5-6
TGTGCCAGCAGCTTAAGGGGGCGCCTGAACACTGAAGCTTTCTTT
CASSLRGRLNTEAFF
>NA|TRBJ2-1|TRBD2|TRBV5-1
TGCGCCAGCAGCCCGGACCGTGCGGGAGGTGAGCAGTTCTTC
CASSPDRAGGEQFF
>NA|TRBJ2-1|TRBD2|TRBV29-1
TGCAGCGTTGAAAGTTTTCGGGGGGTGGACTACAATGAGCAGTTCTTC
CSVESFRGVDYNEQFF
>NA|TRBJ2-4|TRBD1|TRBV5-1
TGCGCCAGCAGCTCCCAAACAGGGGGCCAAAACATTCAGTACTTC
CASSSQTGGQNIQYF
>NA|TRBJ2-6|NA|TRBV14
TGTGCCAGCAGCCAAAGTCCGGGGTGGGTGGAGAGGTCTGGGGCCAACGTCCTGACTTTC
CASSQSPGWVERSGANVLTF
>once|TRBJ2-7|TRBD2|TRBV7-9
TGTGCCAGCAGCTTAGCGCGGGGGGACGAGCAGTACTTC
CASSLARGDEQYF
>NA|TRBJ2-5|TRBD1|TRBV18
TGTGCCAGCTTACAACAGGGGATCCCACAAGAGACCCAGTACTTC
CASLQQGIPQETQYF
>NA|TRBJ1-1|NA|TRBV4-3
TGCGCCAGCAGCCAAGACCACAGGTGGACTGAAGCTTTCTTT
CASSQDHRWTEAFF
>NA|TRBJ1-4|NA|TRBV7-9
TGTGCCAGCAGCTTCCCGTACTCTAATGAAAAACTGTTTTTT
CASSFPYSNEKLFF
>NA|TRBJ2-1|NA|TRBV7-2
TGTGCCAGCACCCTACTATCCTCGCAATTAGATGAGCAGTTCTTC
CASTLLSSQLDEQFF
>NA|TRBJ1-1|NA|TRBV6-4
TGTGCCAGCAGGGACAGCTCCTCGAACACTGAAGCTTTCTTT
CASRDSSSNTEAFF
>NA|TRBJ2-4|NA|TRBV19
TGTGCCAGTAGTATAGGGGCCTCATTAGCCAAAAACATTCAGTACTTC
CASSIGASLAKNIQYF
>few|TRBJ1-4|NA|TRBV11-2
TGTGCCAGCAGCGGGGCCCAGAGACAGACAACTAATGAAAAACTGTTTTTT
CASSGAQRQTTNEKLFF
>once|TRBJ2-7|TRBD1|TRBV6-1
TGTGCCAGCAGTGACCCCCCGGGACAGGGACTATACGAGCAGTACTTC
CASSDPPGQGLYEQYF
>NA|TRBJ2-2|TRBD1|TRBV4-3
TGCGCCAGCAGCCAAGCCGCTTACTTACAGGGGCCCGGGGAGCTGTTTTTT
CASSQAAYLQGPGELFF
>NA|TRBJ1-1|NA|TRBV2
TGTGCCAGCTATTTTACGAAAGGGGACACTGAAGCTTTCTTT
CASYFTKGDTEAFF
>NA|TRBJ2-7|NA|TRBV6-5
TGTGCCAGCTCGAGAGAAAGAACCTACGAGCAGTACTTC
CASSRERTYEQYF
>NA|TRBJ2-7|TRBD2|TRBV6-5
TGTGCCAGCAGTTACCGGGGGGGCAAGTACGAGCAGTACTTC
CASSYRGGKYEQYF
>NA|TRBJ2-2|NA|TRBV7-6
TGTGCCAGCCTAGCCACCGGGGAGCTGTTTTTT
CASLATGELFF
>NA|TRBJ2-3|NA|TRBV6-1
TGTGCCAGCAGTGAGGGAACGGGGGGCCCCCAGGATACGCAGTATTTT
CASSEGTGGPQDTQYF
>NA|TRBJ2-7|TRBD1|TRBV13
TGTGCCAGCAGCTCGAATCGACAGGGTGATCGCTACGAGCAGTACTTC
CASSSNRQGDRYEQYF
>NA|TRBJ2-7|NA|TRBV4-3
TGCGCCAGCAGCCAAGATCAAGGGGGTCGGACCGAGCAGTACTTC
CASSQDQGGRTEQYF
>NA|TRBJ2-7|TRBD1|TRBV7-2
TGTGCCAGCAGGGCCGGGACAGGCGATCTCGAGCAGTACTTC
CASRAGTGDLEQYF
>NA|TRBJ1-5|NA|TRBV30
TGTGCCTGGAGTCTCCAGGGCAATCAGCCCCAGCATTTT
CAWSLQGNQPQHF
>NA|TRBJ2-5|NA|TRBV15
TGTGCCACCAGCAGAGATTTCCCAGGGGGGTATGCGACCCAGTACTTC
CATSRDFPGGYATQYF
>NA|TRBJ2-3|TRBD2|TRBV5-6
TGTGCCAGCAGCTTGGGACTAGCGGGGCGCACAGATACGCAGTATTTT
CASSLGLAGRTDTQYF
>NA|TRBJ1-2|TRBD1|TRBV9
TGTGCCAGCAGCGCCCGACCGAGGACAGGTCCCATCGGCTACACCTTC
CASSARPRTGPIGYTF
>NA|TRBJ2-7|NA|TRBV9
TGTGCCAGCAGCGGTGGGGGGACCTACGAGCAGTACTTC
CASSGGGTYEQYF
>NA|TRBJ2-7|TRBD1|TRBV5-4
TGTGCCAGCCGACAGGGGCCATCCTACGAGCAGTACTTC
CASRQGPSYEQYF
>NA|TRBJ2-5|NA|TRBV6-5
TGTGCCAGCAGGGAAGGGGTGGGGGAGACCCAGTACTTC
CASREGVGETQYF
>once|TRBJ2-3|TRBD1|TRBV29-1
TGCAGCGTAGCTATACGGGACAGGGGTTTTCGCACAGATACGCAGTATTTT
CSVAIRDRGFRTDTQYF
>NA|TRBJ1-2|TRBD1|TRBV18
TGTGCCAGCTCACCACTGGGACAGGGACCCTATGGCTACACCTTC
CASSPLGQGPYGYTF
>few|TRBJ1-4|TRBD1|TRBV7-9
TGTGCCAGCAGCTTAGTCACAGGGGTTAATGAAAAACTGTTTTTT
CASSLVTGVNEKLFF
>NA|TRBJ2-4|NA|TRBV19
TGTGCCACCAAAACCCCGCAGGAAAACATTCAGTACTTC
CATKTPQENIQYF
>NA|TRBJ2-2|TRBD1|TRBV25-1
TGTGCCAGCAGTCCCCCGGGGGACAGGGGTTACACCGGGGAGCTGTTTTTT
CASSPPGDRGYTGELFF
>NA|TRBJ2-3|TRBD1|TRBV13
TGTGCCAGCAGCTCTCCGGGACAGAGCACAGATACGCAGTATTTT
CASSSPGQSTDTQYF
>NA|TRBJ1-5|NA|TRBV11-2
TGTGCCAGCAGCATGACAGATAATCAGCCCCAGCATTTT
CASSMTDNQPQHF
>NA|TRBJ2-3|TRBD2|TRBV2
TGTGCCAGCAGTGAGGTCGGGGGGGCCAGAGATACGCAGTATTTT
CASSEVGGARDTQYF
>once|TRBJ1-3|NA|TRBV10-3
TGTGCCATCAGTGGAGGGTTCTCTGGAAACACCATATATTTT
CAISGGFSGNTIYF
>NA|TRBJ2-5|TRBD1|TRBV13
TGTGCCAGCAGCATAAGACAGGGCCGAGAGACCCAGTACTTC
CASSIRQGRETQYF
>NA|TRBJ2-6|TRBD1|TRBV2
TGTGCCAGCAGTCTTACCGGGACAGGTGAAGGGGCCTCTGGGGCCAACGTCCTGACTTTC
CASSLTGTGEGASGANVLTF
>NA|TRBJ2-1|TRBD2|TRBV18
TGTGCCAGCTCACCAATCGTAGCGGGGGGAGAGAATGAGCAGTTCTTC
CASSPIVAGGENEQFF
>NA|TRBJ2-7|NA|TRBV18
TGTGCCAGCTCACCCGGGTTCCCATCCGAGCAGTACTTC
CASSPGFPSEQYF
>NA|TRBJ1-2|NA|TRBV5-8
TGTGCCAGCAGCCGAGGGCCTTATCTGTATGGCTACACCTTC
CASSRGPYLYGYTF